The subject of this entry is one TCR beta chain. Its target is unknown. The PCR ran on 60 Vbeta and 13 Jbeta primers. Profiled with immunoSEQ multiplex PCR; TCRdb holds only in-frame clones, not every one. The sample lists around 150,000 clones, 70% to 80% seen once, with 6.5% in the top ten. The V gene's germline CDR1 is MNHNS and CDR2 SASEGT. This CDR3 is 15 amino acids long. Trimming shortened V by 7 bases and J by 0 bases, and 12 bases separated the two germline ends. This sample is part of a study of cytomegalovirus exposure and HLA in healthy donors. Findings and caveats of the study: Based on reports, TCR beta sequences accurately predicted HLA-A and HLA-B alleles for most subjects.

The sample comprised PBMCs. V is TRBV6-1 and J is TRBJ2-2, with D possibly TRBD1 on 6 matching bases. The source of this sequence is a man in his forties in good health and CMV-seropositive. The DNA of the CDR3 is TGTGCCAGCAAAGAGGGGGTAACGAACACCGGGGAGCTGTTTTTT. Its translation: CASKEGVTNTGELFF.